One sample yielded the 25 T cell receptor beta chains listed below, sequenced in a study of OX40 agonist ivuxolimab in advanced cancers. Clones were read by immunoSEQ multiplex PCR, and TCRdb kept only the in-frame ones, dropping some. This sample carries tens of thousands of clones, 89% of them seen once, and the ten largest clones take approximately 13%. The input for sequencing was CD4+ or CD8+ T cells sorted from blood, taken in a trial of the OX40 agonist ivuxolimab. The receptors were gathered from an adult with an advanced solid tumor such as melanoma, head and neck, liver or kidney cancer.

The chain couples TRBV11-2 to TRBJ2-7, with 10 bases matching TRBD1. The junction had 17 bases not matched to a gene; V was cut back by 3 bases and J by 3 bases. The CDR3 spans 19 residues. Germline V gene data show CDR1 as SGHAT and CDR2 as FQNNGV. This CDR3 reads CASSFHGSTGTGAFYEQYF. In DNA, the CDR3 is TGTGCCAGCAGCTTTCATGGTTCCACCGGGACAGGGGCCTTCTACGAGCAGTACTTC.

This chain connects TRBV11-2 to TRBJ2-3; D not resolved. Germline CDR1 and CDR2: SGHAT and FQNNGV. This CDR3 contains 15 residues. V was shortened by 5 bases and J by 0 bases, with 12 bases between the two germline ends. This CDR3 is CASSLGQISTDTQYF. Here the CDR3 DNA reads TGTGCCAGCAGCCTAGGTCAGATAAGCACAGATACGCAGTATTTT. Combining the CDR3 with reference TRBV11-2 and TRBJ2-3 gives the whole variable domain EAGVAQSPRYKIIEKRQSVAFWCNPISGHATLYWYQQILGQGPKLLIQFQNNGVVDDSQLPKDRFSAERLKGVDSTLKIQPAKLEDSAVYLCASSLGQISTDTQYFGPGTRLTVL.

CDR3 loop: CASSLKGRPNTEAFF. Written as DNA, the CDR3 is TGTGCCAGCAGCTTAAAGGGACGGCCGAACACTGAAGCTTTCTTT. The chain joins TRBV7-9 to TRBJ1-1; a weak D match, TRBD1 (5 bases). V lost 2 bases, J lost 1 base, and 11 bases lay in between. Germline CDR1 SEHNR, CDR2 FQNEAQ (reference sequence). The CDR3 is 15 amino acids. The whole variable domain, remainder taken from reference TRBV7-9 and TRBJ1-1, is DTGVSQNPRHKITKRGQNVTFRCDPISEHNRLYWYRQTLGQGPEFLTYFQNEAQLEKSRLLSDRFSAERPKGSFSTLEIQRTEQGDSAMYLCASSLKGRPNTEAFFGQGTRLTVV.

This clone appeared once. An end of the junction does not agree with germline; a read error may underlie this. The chain carries TRBV7-8 and TRBJ2-7; 8 bases fit TRBD2. In germline, CDR1 is SGHVS, CDR2 FQNEAQ. The CDR3 loop spans 13 amino acids. CDR3 loop: CANSVGTSYEQYF. Written as DNA, the CDR3 is TGTGCCAACAGCGTCGGGACTAGCTACGAGCAGTACTTC.

This chain links TRBV19 with TRBJ2-5, with 14 bases aligning to TRBD2. Germline V gene lookup returns CDR1 LNHDA and CDR2 SQIVND (reference sequence). CDR3 length: 16 amino acids. The V gene end was trimmed by 5 bases and the J gene end by 3 bases; junction bases not matched to a gene: 5. CDR3 amino acids: CASSVGLAGVEETQYF. For the CDR3, the DNA is TGTGCCAGTAGTGTGGGACTAGCGGGAGTGGAAGAGACCCAGTACTTC.

The CDR3 DNA is TGTGCCAGCAGCTCCCGAGGGGGGACTGAAGCTTTCTTT. It codes for CASSSRGGTEAFF. The chain couples TRBV11-3 to TRBJ1-1; weak D call: TRBD1 (6 bases). CDR3 size: 13 residues. V was shortened by 4 bases and J by 5 bases, with 11 bases between the two germline ends. Germline CDR1 SGHNT, CDR2 YENEEA.

The chain has TRBV28 and TRBJ2-7; the D is unclear. With 2 bases removed from V and 5 bases from J, the gap between germline ends came to 10 bases. The germline V gene encodes CDR1 MDHEN and CDR2 SYDVKM. This CDR3 has 13 residues. The CDR3 bases are TGTGCCAGCAGTTTAGCAGAGGCCCACGAGCAGTACTTC. Encoded protein: CASSLAEAHEQYF.

CDR3 sequence (DNA): TGTGCCAGCAGCTTACGGCGGACTTACAATGAGCAGTTCTTC. This sequence encodes CASSLRRTYNEQFF. The genes are TRBV7-6 and TRBJ2-1; TRBD2 might be the D (5 bases). Trimming removed 2 bases from V and 4 bases from J, with 9 bases in between. In germline, CDR1 is SGHVS, CDR2 FNYEAQ. CDR3 size: 14 residues.

This chain joins TRBV5-6 and TRBJ2-1; D possibly corresponds to TRBD2 (6 bases). Per germline, CDR1 SGHDT and CDR2 YYEEEE. The CDR3 is made up of 14 amino acids. V lost 3 bases to trimming and J lost 3 bases, with 10 bases between them. The CDR3 loop is CASSSSSDYNEQFF. CDR3 DNA sequence: TGTGCCAGCAGCTCTTCTAGCGACTACAATGAGCAGTTCTTC. The complete variable domain, with remaining parts taken from reference TRBV5-6 and TRBJ2-1, reads DAGVTQSPTHLIKTRGQQVTLRCSPKSGHDTVSWYQQALGQGPQFIFQYYEEEERQRGNFPDRFSGHQFPNYSSELNVNALLLGDSALYLCASSSSSDYNEQFFGPGTRLTVL.

The chain links TRBV28 to TRBJ2-5; D gene ambiguous. V was pared by 2 bases and J by 3 bases, with 10 bases between. The CDR3 is 14 residues long. The V gene's germline CDR1 is MDHEN and CDR2 SYDVKM. CDR3 in amino acids: CASSLEAPKETQYF. The CDR3 nucleotides are TGTGCCAGCAGTTTAGAGGCGCCGAAAGAGACCCAGTACTTC.

The CDR3 nucleotides read TGCGCCAGCTGGATGGGGGGGAGGAACGAGCAGTACGTC. Translation: CASWMGGRNEQYV. The V call is TRBV10-2, the J call TRBJ2-7; 7 positions match TRBD2. In germline, CDR1 is WSHSY, CDR2 SAAADI. J was trimmed by 5 bases and V by 8 bases; bases with no gene match: 9. The CDR3 consists of 13 residues.

V and J are TRBV29-1 and TRBJ1-2; perhaps TRBD1 as D (5 bases). The CDR3 consists of 13 residues. From germline, CDR1 is SQVTM and CDR2 ANQGSEA. The V gene lost 5 bases and the J gene lost 3 bases, with 13 bases spanning the gap. This chain's CDR3 is CSVLTDSDYGYTF. In nucleotides, the CDR3 is TGCAGCGTTTTGACAGATAGTGACTATGGCTACACCTTC.

The rearrangement links TRBV6-1 to TRBJ1-5; weak D call: TRBD1 (5 bases). CDR3 size: 15 residues. Deletions cut 1 base from V and 3 bases from J, with 10 bases between. Germline V CDR1 and CDR2: MNHNS, SASEGT. The CDR3 sequence: CASSEGREINQPQHF. The DNA of the CDR3 is TGTGCCAGCAGTGAAGGCAGGGAGATCAATCAGCCCCAGCATTTT.

V is TRBV6-5 and J is TRBJ2-3; 8 nucleotides agree with TRBD2. V was pared by 6 bases and J by 2 bases, with 7 bases of the junction left unmatched. The CDR3 is 15 residues long. Germline lookup yields CDR1 MNHEY and CDR2 SVGAGI. This CDR3 reads CASSLNGRATDTQYF. CDR3 in DNA: TGTGCCAGCAGCCTCAACGGGAGGGCCACAGATACGCAGTATTTT.

The V and J genes are TRBV6-1 and TRBJ2-7; the D is unclear. V lost 0 bases and J 7 bases, leaving 4 bases between the germline ends. This CDR3 is built from 11 residues. Germline V lookup: CDR1 MNHNS, CDR2 SASEGT. The CDR3 is CASSEATEQYV. CDR3 nucleotide sequence: TGTGCCAGCAGTGAAGCAACGGAGCAGTACGTC.

The chain combines TRBV11-3 with TRBJ2-1, with 12 nucleotides matching TRBD2. The CDR3 spans 18 residues. The V gene's germline CDR1 is SGHNT and CDR2 YENEEA. Unmatched junction bases numbered 7, after V lost 1 base and J lost 3 bases. The CDR3 sequence is CASSLGLAGGPFYNEQFF. The CDR3 nucleotides are TGTGCCAGCAGCTTAGGCCTAGCGGGAGGGCCGTTCTACAATGAGCAGTTCTTC.

The rearrangement links TRBV29-1 to TRBJ1-2; 7 nucleotides line up with TRBD1. The CDR3 extends over 11 amino acids. J gave up 4 bases and V 6 bases, and 2 bases lay outside the gene matches. CDR1 and CDR2 from the germline V gene are SQVTM and ANQGSEA. DNA for the CDR3: TGCAGCGTCGGGACAGTCTATGGCTACACCTTC. Translated: CSVGTVYGYTF.

CDR3 sequence (DNA): TGTGCCAGCAGCTCTCCGGGACAGGGATTGGGTGAAAAACTGTTTTTT. Translated: CASSSPGQGLGEKLFF. The J gene is TRBJ1-4, the V gene TRBV11-2; the match to TRBD1 covers 9 bases. The J segment lost 7 bases and the V segment lost 4 bases, leaving 10 bases of the junction unmatched. This CDR3 is 16 amino acids long. Germline V CDR1 and CDR2: SGHAT, FQNNGV.

In this sample, this clone turned up once. The chain combines TRBV5-1 with TRBJ1-2; D uncertain. Germline V gives CDR1 SGHRS, CDR2 YFSETQ. V lost 0 bases and J 3 bases, leaving 9 bases between the germline ends. The CDR3 contains 14 residues. This CDR3 reads CASSLVSGDYGYTF. CDR3 nucleotides: TGCGCCAGCAGCTTGGTATCCGGAGACTATGGCTACACCTTC.

J is TRBJ2-7 and V is TRBV6-1; 9 nucleotides line up with TRBD2. V was pared by 2 bases and J by 0 bases, with 5 bases of the junction left unmatched. The V gene's germline CDR1 is MNHNS and CDR2 SASEGT. The CDR3 loop spans 16 amino acids. CDR3 protein: CASSEYTSGPSYEQYV. CDR3 DNA sequence: TGTGCCAGCAGTGAATATACTAGCGGGCCCTCCTACGAGCAGTACGTC.

V gene TRBV29-1 combines with J gene TRBJ2-1; 7 nucleotides align to TRBD2. The germline V gene has CDR1 SQVTM and CDR2 ANQGSEA. The CDR3 sequence is 11 residues long. J gave up 9 bases and V 6 bases, and 5 bases lay outside the gene matches. The CDR3 DNA reads TGCAGCGTGTTACTAGCGACTGAGCAGTTCTTC. Translating it yields CSVLLATEQFF.

Concerning this clone itself: Other nucleotide sequences from this sample produce the same CDR3. The chain uses TRBV7-9 and TRBJ2-2; D gene ambiguous. The CDR3 has 12 amino acids. Germline-derived CDR1 and CDR2 are SEHNR and FQNEAQ (reference sequence). V gave up 2 bases and J gave up 6 bases, with 4 bases separating them. CDR3 region: CASSLSPGELFF. The CDR3 DNA follows: TGTGCCAGCAGCTTATCCCCCGGGGAGCTGTTTTTT.

This clone was seen only once. V is TRBV7-6 and J is TRBJ2-7; TRBD1 agrees at 11 bases. V gave up 5 bases and J gave up 4 bases; unmatched junction bases: 4. The CDR3 covers 14 residues. In germline, CDR1 is SGHVS, CDR2 FNYEAQ. For the CDR3, the DNA is TGTGCCAGCAGCCCTGGACAGGGGGCTTACGAGCAGTACTTC. Amino acids: CASSPGQGAYEQYF.

This clone has a single count. The chain is built from TRBV14 and TRBJ2-2; D remains unclear. Per the germline V gene, CDR1 is SGHDN and CDR2 is FVKESK. This CDR3 is built from 13 residues. Trimming removed 6 bases from V and 2 bases from J, with 7 bases in between. CDR3 loop: CASSPSNTGELFF. The CDR3 nucleotides are TGTGCCAGCAGTCCCAGCAACACCGGGGAGCTGTTTTTT.

The chain is built from TRBV27 and TRBJ2-1; D is possibly TRBD2 (5 bases). The CDR3 loop spans 15 amino acids. Germline lookup yields CDR1 MNHEY and CDR2 SMNVEV (reference sequence). Trimming removed 5 bases at V and 2 bases at J, with 13 bases between. CDR3 region: CASSLSGGPYNEQFF. The CDR3, as DNA: TGTGCCAGCAGTCTCTCCGGAGGACCCTACAATGAGCAGTTCTTC.